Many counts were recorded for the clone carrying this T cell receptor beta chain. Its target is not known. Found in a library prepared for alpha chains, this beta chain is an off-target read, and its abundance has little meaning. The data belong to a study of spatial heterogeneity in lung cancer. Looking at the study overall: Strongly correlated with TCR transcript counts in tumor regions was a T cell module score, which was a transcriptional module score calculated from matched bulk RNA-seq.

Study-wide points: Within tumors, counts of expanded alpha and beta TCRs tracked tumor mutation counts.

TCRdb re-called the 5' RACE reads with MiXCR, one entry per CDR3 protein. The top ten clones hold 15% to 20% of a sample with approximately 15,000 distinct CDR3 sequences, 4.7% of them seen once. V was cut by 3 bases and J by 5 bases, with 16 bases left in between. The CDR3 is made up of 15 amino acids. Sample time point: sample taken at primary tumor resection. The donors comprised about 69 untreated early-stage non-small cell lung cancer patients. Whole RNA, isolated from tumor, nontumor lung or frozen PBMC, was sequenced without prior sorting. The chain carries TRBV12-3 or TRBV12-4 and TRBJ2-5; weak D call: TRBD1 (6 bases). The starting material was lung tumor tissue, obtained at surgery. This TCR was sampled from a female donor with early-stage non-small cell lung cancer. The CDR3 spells CASSLGRGMSETQYF. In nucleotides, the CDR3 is TGTGCCAGCAGTTTGGGCAGGGGAATGTCGGAGACCCAGTACTTC.